This T cell receptor (beta chain) was obtained from a study of blood T cells in healthy people across ages. Primed by a sample-barcoded 5' primer and a J-beta primer mix, a second PCR proceeded for about 6 to 11 cycles. Template switching added a 12-random-nucleotide identifier to every cDNA molecule. TCRdb reprocessed the 5' RACE reads via MiXCR and lists one record per CDR3 protein. Altogether around 800,000 distinct CDR3 sequences are present, under 30% being singletons, with the ten largest covering 3%. The count of this clonotype is one. The junction and the germline gene differ at one end; a read error may be behind it. The V gene's germline CDR1 is MGHRA and CDR2 YSYEKL. The CDR3 has 13 amino acids. Separately, the same data were catalogued under a study of T cells of mothers and their children. That report adds: Whatever RNA was extracted went entirely into cDNA synthesis, at approximately 1.4 ug per 15 ul.

The chain recombines TRBV4-1 with TRBJ1-2; D is unclear. This TCR came from a boy aged 5 to 17 in good health. The material sequenced was blood. In DNA, the CDR3 is TGCGCCAACAGCCAAGGGAAAGGGAATGGCTACACCTTC. Translation gives CANSQGKGNGYTF.